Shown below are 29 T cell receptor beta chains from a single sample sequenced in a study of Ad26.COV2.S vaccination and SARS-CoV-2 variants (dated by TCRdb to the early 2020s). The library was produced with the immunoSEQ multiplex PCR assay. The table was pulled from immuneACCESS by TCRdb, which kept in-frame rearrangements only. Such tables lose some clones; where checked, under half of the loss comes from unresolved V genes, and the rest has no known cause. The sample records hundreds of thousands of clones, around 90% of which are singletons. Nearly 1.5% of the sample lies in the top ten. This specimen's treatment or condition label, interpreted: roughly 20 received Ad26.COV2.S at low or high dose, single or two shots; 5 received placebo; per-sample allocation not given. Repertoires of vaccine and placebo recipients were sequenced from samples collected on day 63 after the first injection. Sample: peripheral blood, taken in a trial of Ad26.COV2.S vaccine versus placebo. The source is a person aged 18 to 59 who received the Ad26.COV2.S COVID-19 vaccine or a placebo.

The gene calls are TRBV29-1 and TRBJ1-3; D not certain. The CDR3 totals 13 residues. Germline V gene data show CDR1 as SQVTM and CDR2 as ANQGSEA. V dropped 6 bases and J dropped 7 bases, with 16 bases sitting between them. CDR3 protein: CSVSDGGPNTIYF. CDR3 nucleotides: TGCAGCGTCTCGGACGGTGGCCCTAACACCATATATTTT.

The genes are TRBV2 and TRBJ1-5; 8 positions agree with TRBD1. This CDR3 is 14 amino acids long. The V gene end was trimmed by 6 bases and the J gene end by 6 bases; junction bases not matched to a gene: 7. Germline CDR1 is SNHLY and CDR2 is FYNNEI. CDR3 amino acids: CASSIGQGAQPQHF. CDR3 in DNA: TGTGCCAGCAGCATAGGACAGGGAGCTCAGCCCCAGCATTTT.

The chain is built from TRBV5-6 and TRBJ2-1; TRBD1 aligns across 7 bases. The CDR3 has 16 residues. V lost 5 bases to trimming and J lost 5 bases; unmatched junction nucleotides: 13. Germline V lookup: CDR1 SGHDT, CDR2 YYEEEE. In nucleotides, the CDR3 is TGTGCCAGCAGTCCAAGAACAGGGGTTAGGGACAATGAGCAGTTCTTC. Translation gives CASSPRTGVRDNEQFF.

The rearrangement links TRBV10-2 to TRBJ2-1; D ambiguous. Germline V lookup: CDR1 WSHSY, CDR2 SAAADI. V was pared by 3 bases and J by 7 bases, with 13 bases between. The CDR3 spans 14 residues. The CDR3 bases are TGCGCCAGCAGTGAAGTCCCAGCACCGAATGAGCAGTTCTTC. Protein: CASSEVPAPNEQFF.

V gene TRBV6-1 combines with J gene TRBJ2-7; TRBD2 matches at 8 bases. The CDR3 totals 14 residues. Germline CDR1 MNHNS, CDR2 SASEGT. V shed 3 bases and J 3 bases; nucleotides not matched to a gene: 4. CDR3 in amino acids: CASSESGRLYEQYF. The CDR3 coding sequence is TGTGCCAGCAGTGAGAGCGGGAGACTCTACGAGCAGTACTTC.

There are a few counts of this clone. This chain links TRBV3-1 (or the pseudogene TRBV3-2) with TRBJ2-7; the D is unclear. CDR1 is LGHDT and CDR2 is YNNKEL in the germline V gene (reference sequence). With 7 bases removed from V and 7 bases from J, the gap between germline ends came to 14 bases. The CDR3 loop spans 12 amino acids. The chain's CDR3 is CASTATGYEQYF. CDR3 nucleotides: TGTGCCAGCACTGCCACTGGCTATGAGCAGTACTTC.

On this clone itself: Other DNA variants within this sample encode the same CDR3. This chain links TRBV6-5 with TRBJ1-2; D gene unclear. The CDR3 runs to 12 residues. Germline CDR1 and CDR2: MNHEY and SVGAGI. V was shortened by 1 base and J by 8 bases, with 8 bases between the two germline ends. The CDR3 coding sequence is TGTGCCAGCAGTTACTGGGGTTACGGCTACACCTTC. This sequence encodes CASSYWGYGYTF.

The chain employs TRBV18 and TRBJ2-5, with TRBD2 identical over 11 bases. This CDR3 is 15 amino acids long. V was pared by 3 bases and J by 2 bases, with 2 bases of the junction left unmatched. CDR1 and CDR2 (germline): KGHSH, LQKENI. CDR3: CASSPGLAEQETQYF. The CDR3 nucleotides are TGTGCCAGCTCACCGGGACTAGCGGAACAAGAGACCCAGTACTTC.

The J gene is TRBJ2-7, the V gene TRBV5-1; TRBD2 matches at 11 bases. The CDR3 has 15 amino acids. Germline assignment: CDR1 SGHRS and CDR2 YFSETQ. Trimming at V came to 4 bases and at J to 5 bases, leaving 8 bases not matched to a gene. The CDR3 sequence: CASSILAGGSNEQYF. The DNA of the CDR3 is TGCGCCAGCAGCATCTTAGCGGGAGGGAGCAACGAGCAGTACTTC.

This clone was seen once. CDR3 sequence reads: CASSPRQGAGYGYTF. Here the CDR3 DNA reads TGTGCCAGCAGTCCGCGACAGGGGGCGGGCTATGGCTACACCTTC. The chain employs TRBV27 and TRBJ1-2; TRBD1 matches 10 bases. V trimming: 5 bases; J trimming: 4 bases; junction bases outside the gene matches: 7. CDR1 and CDR2 from the germline V gene are MNHEY and SMNVEV (reference sequence). This CDR3 comprises 15 residues.

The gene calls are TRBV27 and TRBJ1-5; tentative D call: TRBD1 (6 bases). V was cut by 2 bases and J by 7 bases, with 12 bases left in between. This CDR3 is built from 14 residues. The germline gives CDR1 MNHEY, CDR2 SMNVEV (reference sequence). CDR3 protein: CASSLVGGHQPQHF. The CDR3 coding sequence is TGTGCCAGCAGTTTAGTGGGGGGACACCAGCCCCAGCATTTT.

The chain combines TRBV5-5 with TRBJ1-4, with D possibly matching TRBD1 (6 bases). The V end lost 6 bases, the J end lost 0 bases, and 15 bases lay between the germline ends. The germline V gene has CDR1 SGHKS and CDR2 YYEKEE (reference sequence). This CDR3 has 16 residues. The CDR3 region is CASNSVTGTTNEKLFF. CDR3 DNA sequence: TGTGCCAGCAACTCGGTTACAGGGACAACTAATGAAAAACTGTTTTTT.

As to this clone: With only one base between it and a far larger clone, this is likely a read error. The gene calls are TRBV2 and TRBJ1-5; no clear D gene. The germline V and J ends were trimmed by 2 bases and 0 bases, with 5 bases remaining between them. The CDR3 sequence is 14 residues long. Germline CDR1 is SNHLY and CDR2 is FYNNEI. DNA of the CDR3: TGTGCCAGCAGTGAATCGAATAGCAATCAGCCCCAGCATTTT. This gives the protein CASSESNSNQPQHF.

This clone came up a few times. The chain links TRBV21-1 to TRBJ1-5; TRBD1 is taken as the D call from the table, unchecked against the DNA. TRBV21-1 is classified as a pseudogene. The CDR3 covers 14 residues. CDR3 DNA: TGTGCCAGCAGCAAAAGACAGGTCGATCAGCCCCAGCATTTT. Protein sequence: CASSKRQVDQPQHF.

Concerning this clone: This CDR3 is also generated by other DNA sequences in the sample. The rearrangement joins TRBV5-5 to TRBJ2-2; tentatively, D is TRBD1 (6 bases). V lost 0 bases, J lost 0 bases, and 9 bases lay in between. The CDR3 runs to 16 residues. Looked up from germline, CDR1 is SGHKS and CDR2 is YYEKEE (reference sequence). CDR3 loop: CASSLVGQSNTGELFF. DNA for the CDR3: TGTGCCAGCAGCTTGGTTGGACAGTCGAACACCGGGGAGCTGTTTTTT.

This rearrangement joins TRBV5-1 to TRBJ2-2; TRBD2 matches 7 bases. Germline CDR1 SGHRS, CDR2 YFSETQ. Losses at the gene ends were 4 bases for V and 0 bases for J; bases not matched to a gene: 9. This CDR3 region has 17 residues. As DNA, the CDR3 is TGCGCCAGCAGCCCCCGATTCGGGACTACGAACACCGGGGAGCTGTTTTTT. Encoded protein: CASSPRFGTTNTGELFF.

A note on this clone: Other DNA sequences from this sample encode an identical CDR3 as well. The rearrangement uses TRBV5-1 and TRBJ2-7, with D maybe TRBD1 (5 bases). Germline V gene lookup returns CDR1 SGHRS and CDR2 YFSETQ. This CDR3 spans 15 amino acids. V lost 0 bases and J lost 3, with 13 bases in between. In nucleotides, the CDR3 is TGCGCCAGCAGCTTGGTGGCAGGGCCCAACTACGAGCAGTACTTC. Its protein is CASSLVAGPNYEQYF.

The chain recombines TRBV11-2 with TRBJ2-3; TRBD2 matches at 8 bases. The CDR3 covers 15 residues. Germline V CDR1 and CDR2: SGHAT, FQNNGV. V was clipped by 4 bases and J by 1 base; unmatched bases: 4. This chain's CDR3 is CASSSWTSRTDTQYF. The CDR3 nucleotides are TGTGCCAGCAGCTCTTGGACTAGCCGCACAGATACGCAGTATTTT.

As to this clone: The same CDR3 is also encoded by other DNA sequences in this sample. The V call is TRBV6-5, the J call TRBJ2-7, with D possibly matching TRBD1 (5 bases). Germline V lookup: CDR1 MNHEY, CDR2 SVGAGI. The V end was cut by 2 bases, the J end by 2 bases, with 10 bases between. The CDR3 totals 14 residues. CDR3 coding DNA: TGTGCCAGCAGTTACAGGGGAAGGACCTACGAGCAGTACTTC. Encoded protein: CASSYRGRTYEQYF.

CDR3 residues: CASSPSRGQGADEQYF. Written as DNA, the CDR3 is TGTGCCAGCTCACCCTCCCGGGGGCAGGGGGCGGATGAGCAGTACTTC. This chain joins TRBV18 and TRBJ2-7, with TRBD1 matching 8 bases. Germline assignment: CDR1 KGHSH and CDR2 LQKENI. The CDR3 spans 16 residues. V lost 3 bases and J lost 7; bases outside the gene matches: 14. Full variable domain (missing parts from reference TRBV18 and TRBJ2-7): NAGVMQNPRHLVRRRGQEARLRCSPMKGHSHVYWYRQLPEEGLKFMVYLQKENIIDESGMPKERFSAEFPKEGPSILRIQQVVRGDSAAYFCASSPSRGQGADEQYFGPGTRLTVT.

The CDR3 loop is CASSLQGTGELFF. The CDR3 nucleotides read TGTGCCAGCAGCCTACAGGGGACCGGGGAGCTGTTTTTT. The gene calls are TRBV11-2 and TRBJ2-2; 7 bases line up with TRBD1. The ends lost 5 bases at V and 5 bases at J; junction bases unmatched: 2. CDR1 is SGHAT and CDR2 is FQNNGV in the germline V gene. There are 13 residues in the CDR3.

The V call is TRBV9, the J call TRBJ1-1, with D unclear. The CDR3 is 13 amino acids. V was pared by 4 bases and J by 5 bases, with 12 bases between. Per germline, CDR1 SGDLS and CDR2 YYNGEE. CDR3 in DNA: TGTGCCAGCAGCCCTCGTTTGTGGACTGAAGCTTTCTTT. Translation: CASSPRLWTEAFF.

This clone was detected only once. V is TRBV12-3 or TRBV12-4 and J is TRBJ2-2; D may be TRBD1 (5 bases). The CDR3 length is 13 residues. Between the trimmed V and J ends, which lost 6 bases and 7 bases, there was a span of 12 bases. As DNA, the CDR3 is TGTGCCAGCAGCCTTGGGGCGAGCGGGGAGCTGTTTTTT. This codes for CASSLGASGELFF.

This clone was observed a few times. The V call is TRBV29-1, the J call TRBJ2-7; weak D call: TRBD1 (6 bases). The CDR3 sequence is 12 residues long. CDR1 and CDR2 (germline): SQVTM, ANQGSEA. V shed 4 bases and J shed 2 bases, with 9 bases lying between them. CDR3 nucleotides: TGCAGCGTTGTTGGGGGCACCTACGAGCAGTACTTC. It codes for CSVVGGTYEQYF.

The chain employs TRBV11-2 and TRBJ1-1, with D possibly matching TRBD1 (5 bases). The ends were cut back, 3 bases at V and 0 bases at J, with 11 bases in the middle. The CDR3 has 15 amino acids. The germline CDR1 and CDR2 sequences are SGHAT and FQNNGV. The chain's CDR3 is CASSFSGPLNTEAFF. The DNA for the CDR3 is TGTGCCAGCAGCTTCTCGGGACCCTTGAACACTGAAGCTTTCTTT.

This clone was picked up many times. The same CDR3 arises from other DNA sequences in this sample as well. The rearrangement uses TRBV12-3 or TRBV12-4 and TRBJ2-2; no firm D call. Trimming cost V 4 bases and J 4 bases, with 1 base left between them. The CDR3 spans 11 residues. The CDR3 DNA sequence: TGTGCCAGCAGTTCCACCGGGGAGCTGTTTTTT. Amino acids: CASSSTGELFF.

The CDR3 spells CASSLRREDGYTF. CDR3 DNA sequence: TGTGCCAGCAGCCTCCGCAGGGAGGATGGCTACACCTTC. The genes are TRBV7-3 and TRBJ1-2; tentatively, D is TRBD1 (5 bases). V lost 5 bases, J lost 6 bases, and 13 bases lay in between. The CDR3 is made up of 13 amino acids. Germline values: CDR1 SGHTA, CDR2 FQGTGA.

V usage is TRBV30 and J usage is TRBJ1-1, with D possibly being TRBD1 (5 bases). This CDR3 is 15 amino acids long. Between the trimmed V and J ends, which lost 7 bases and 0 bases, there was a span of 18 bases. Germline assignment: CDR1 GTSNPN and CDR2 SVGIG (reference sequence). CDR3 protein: CASSPPAGLNTEAFF. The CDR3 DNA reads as TGTGCCTCGAGCCCCCCGGCAGGGCTGAACACTGAAGCTTTCTTT.

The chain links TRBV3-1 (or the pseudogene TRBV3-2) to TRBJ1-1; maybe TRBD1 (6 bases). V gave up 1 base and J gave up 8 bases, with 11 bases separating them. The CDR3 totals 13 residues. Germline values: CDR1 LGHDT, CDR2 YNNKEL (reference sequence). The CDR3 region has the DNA TGTGCCAGCAGCCAAGGAACGGACAGAGAAGCTTTCTTT. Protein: CASSQGTDREAFF.